The 8 T cell receptor beta chains below come from one sample, sequenced in a study of T cell responses to AZD1222 COVID-19 vaccine. Profiling relied on immunoSEQ multiplex PCR, and the TCRdb table lists in-frame clones only, not all of them. In the table there are tens of thousands of clones, 65% to 85% of which are singletons. The source was peripheral blood, collected on day 0 of MenACWY control vaccination. These TCRs come from an adult in good health.

The chain uses TRBV11-1 and TRBJ2-5, with D hard to call. Looked up from germline, CDR1 is SGHAT and CDR2 is FQDESV (reference sequence). This CDR3 region has 14 residues. V was cut by 5 bases and J by 1 base, with 11 bases left in between. CDR3 loop: CASSLGQVQETQYF. CDR3 bases: TGTGCCAGCAGCCTCGGTCAGGTCCAAGAGACCCAGTACTTC.

V gene TRBV2 combines with J gene TRBJ2-7; TRBD1 aligns across 9 bases. V lost 5 bases, J lost 7 bases, and 9 bases stayed unmatched. Germline V gene sequence: CDR1 SNHLY, CDR2 FYNNEI. The CDR3 spans 14 residues. The CDR3 DNA reads as TGTGCCAGCAGTACTTGGACAGGGGATGCTGAGCAGTACGTC. This sequence encodes CASSTWTGDAEQYV.

The chain couples TRBV15 to TRBJ1-5; D unresolved. CDR1 LNHNV and CDR2 YYDKDF come from the germline V gene (reference sequence). Trimming cost V 4 bases and J 3 bases, with 10 bases left between them. The CDR3 consists of 14 residues. The CDR3 DNA reads TGTGCCACCAGCATAAGGACGACCAATCAGCCCCAGCATTTT. Translation gives CATSIRTTNQPQHF. The whole variable domain, remainder taken from reference TRBV15 and TRBJ1-5, is DAMVIQNPRYQVTQFGKPVTLSCSQTLNHNVMYWYQQKSSQAPKLLFHYYDKDFNNEADTPDNFQSRRPNTSFCFLDIRSPGLGDTAMYLCATSIRTTNQPQHFGDGTRLSIL.

The rearrangement uses TRBV19 and TRBJ1-2; 8 bases map to TRBD1. The length of the CDR3 is 14 residues. V trimming: 7 bases; J trimming: 4 bases; junction bases outside the gene matches: 8. Germline values: CDR1 LNHDA, CDR2 SQIVND (reference sequence). CDR3 sequence: CASTSPDRVYGYTF. Here the CDR3 DNA reads TGTGCCAGTACCTCCCCGGACAGGGTCTATGGCTACACCTTC.

The V gene is TRBV14, the J gene TRBJ1-2, with TRBD1 as a possible D gene (5 bases). V lost 0 bases and J lost 6, with 8 bases in between. CDR1 SGHDN and CDR2 FVKESK come from the germline V gene. This CDR3 has 13 residues. The CDR3 reads CASSQERGDGYTF. CDR3 DNA: TGTGCCAGCAGCCAAGAACGAGGGGATGGCTACACCTTC.

The rearrangement links TRBV6-1 to TRBJ1-2, with D perhaps TRBD1 (5 bases). Trimming took off 2 bases at V and 4 bases at J, with 8 bases between the two ends. The CDR3 runs to 13 residues. Per the germline V gene, CDR1 is MNHNS and CDR2 is SASEGT. In nucleotides, the CDR3 is TGTGCCAGCAGTGAATTTGGGGGCTATGGCTACACCTTC. This sequence encodes CASSEFGGYGYTF.

V usage is TRBV18 and J usage is TRBJ1-1; D remains ambiguous. The CDR3 runs 16 residues. Germline values: CDR1 KGHSH, CDR2 LQKENI. V lost 3 bases, J lost 1 base, and 15 bases lay in between. The CDR3 here is CASSPASGIRNTEAFF. The DNA for the CDR3 is TGTGCCAGCTCACCTGCCTCGGGGATCCGGAACACTGAAGCTTTCTTT.

This rearrangement joins TRBV9 to TRBJ1-1, with no clear D. Trimming stripped 3 bases from V and 4 bases from J, with 10 bases between. CDR3 length: 13 residues. The germline V gene encodes CDR1 SGDLS and CDR2 YYNGEE. CDR3 protein: CASSGLEGTEAFF. CDR3 bases: TGTGCCAGCAGCGGTCTAGAGGGCACTGAAGCTTTCTTT.